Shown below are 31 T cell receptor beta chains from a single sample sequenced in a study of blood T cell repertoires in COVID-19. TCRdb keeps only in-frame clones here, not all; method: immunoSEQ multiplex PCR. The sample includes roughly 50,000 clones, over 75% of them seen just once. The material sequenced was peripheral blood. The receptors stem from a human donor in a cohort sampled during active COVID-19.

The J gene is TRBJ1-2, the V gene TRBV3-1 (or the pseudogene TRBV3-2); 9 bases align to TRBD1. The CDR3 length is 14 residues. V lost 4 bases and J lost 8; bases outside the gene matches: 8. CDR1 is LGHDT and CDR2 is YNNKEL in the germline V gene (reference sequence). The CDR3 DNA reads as TGTGCCAGCAGCCCCAGGGACAGGGAACGGGGCTACACCTTC. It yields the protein CASSPRDRERGYTF.

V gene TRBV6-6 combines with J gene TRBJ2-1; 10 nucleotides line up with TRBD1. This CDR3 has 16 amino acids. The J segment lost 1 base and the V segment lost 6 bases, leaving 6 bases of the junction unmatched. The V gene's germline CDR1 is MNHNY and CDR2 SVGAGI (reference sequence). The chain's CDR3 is CASRPRTGGSYNEQFF. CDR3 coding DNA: TGTGCCAGCAGACCCCGGACAGGGGGTTCCTACAATGAGCAGTTCTTC.

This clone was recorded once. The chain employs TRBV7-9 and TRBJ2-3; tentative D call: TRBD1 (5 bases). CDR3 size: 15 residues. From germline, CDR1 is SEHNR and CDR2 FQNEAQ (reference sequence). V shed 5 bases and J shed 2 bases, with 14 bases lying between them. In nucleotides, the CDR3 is TGTGCCAGCAGCGTAGGGGCAAGTTACACAGATACGCAGTATTTT. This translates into CASSVGASYTDTQYF.

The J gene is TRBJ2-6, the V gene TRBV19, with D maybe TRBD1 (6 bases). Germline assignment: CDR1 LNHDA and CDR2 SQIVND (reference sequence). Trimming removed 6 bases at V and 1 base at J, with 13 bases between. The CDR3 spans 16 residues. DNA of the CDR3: TGTGCCAGTAGCCCACGACAGGATTCTGGGGCCAACGTCCTGACTTTC. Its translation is CASSPRQDSGANVLTF.

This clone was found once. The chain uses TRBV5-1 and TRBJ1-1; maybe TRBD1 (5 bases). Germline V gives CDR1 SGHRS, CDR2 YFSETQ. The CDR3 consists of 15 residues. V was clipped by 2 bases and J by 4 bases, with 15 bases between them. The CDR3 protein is CASSFTSGRGTEAFF. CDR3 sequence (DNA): TGCGCCAGCAGCTTTACCAGCGGGAGGGGCACTGAAGCTTTCTTT. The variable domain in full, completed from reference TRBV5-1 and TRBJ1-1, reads KAGVTQTPRYLIKTRGQQVTLSCSPISGHRSVSWYQQTPGQGLQFLFEYFSETQRNKGNFPGRFSGRQFSNSRSEMNVSTLELGDSALYLCASSFTSGRGTEAFFGQGTRLTVV.

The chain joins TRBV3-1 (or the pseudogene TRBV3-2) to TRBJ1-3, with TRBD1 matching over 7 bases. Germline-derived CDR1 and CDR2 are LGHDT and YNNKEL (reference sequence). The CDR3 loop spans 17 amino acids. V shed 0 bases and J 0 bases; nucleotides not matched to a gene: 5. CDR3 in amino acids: CASSQDMTGYSGNTIYF. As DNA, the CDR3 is TGTGCCAGCAGCCAAGATATGACAGGGTACTCTGGAAACACCATATATTTT.

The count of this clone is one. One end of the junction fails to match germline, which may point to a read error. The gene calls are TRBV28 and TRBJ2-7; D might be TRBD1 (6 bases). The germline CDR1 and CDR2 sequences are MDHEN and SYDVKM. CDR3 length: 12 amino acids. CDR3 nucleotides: TGTGCCAGCAGTCCGATAACCGGGACAACGGACTTC. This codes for CASSPITGTTDF. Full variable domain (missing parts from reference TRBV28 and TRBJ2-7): DVKVTQSSRYLVKRTGEKVFLECVQDMDHENMFWYRQDPGLGLRLIYFSYDVKMKEKGDIPEGYSVSREKKERFSLILESASTNQTSMYLCASSPITGTTDFGPGTRLTVT.

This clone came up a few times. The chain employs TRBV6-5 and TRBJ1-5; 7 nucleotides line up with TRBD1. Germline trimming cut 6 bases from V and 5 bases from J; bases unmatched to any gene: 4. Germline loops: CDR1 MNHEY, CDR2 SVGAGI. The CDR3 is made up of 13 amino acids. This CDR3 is CASRGDSYQPQHF. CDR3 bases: TGTGCCAGCAGAGGGGACAGCTATCAGCCCCAGCATTTT.

CDR3: CASSSGTSGGARTGELFF. CDR3 DNA sequence: TGCGCCAGCAGCTCCGGGACTAGCGGGGGGGCAAGGACCGGGGAGCTGTTTTTT. The chain is built from TRBV5-1 and TRBJ2-2, with TRBD2 identical over 16 bases. V dropped 3 bases and J dropped 5; count of bases not matched to a gene: 7. Germline V gives CDR1 SGHRS, CDR2 YFSETQ. CDR3 length: 18 residues.

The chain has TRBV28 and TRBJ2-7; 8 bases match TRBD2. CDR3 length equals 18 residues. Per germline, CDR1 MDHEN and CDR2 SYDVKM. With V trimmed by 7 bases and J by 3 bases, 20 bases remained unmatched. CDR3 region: CASKIQAGGRSPYYEQYF. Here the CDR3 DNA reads TGTGCCAGCAAAATCCAGGCCGGCGGGAGGTCCCCTTACTACGAGCAGTACTTC.

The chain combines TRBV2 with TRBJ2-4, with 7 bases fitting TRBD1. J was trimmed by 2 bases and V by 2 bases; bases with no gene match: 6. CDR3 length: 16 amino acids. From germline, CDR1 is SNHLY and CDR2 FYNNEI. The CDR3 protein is CASSEQGVLTKNIQYF. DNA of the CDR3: TGTGCCAGCAGTGAACAGGGGGTTTTAACCAAAAACATTCAGTACTTC.

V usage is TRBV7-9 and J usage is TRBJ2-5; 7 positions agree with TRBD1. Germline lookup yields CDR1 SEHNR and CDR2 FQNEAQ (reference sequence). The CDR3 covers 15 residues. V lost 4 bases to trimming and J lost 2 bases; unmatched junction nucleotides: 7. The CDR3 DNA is TGTGCCAGCAGCTCAGGACAGGCAAAACAAGAGACCCAGTACTTC. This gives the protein CASSSGQAKQETQYF.

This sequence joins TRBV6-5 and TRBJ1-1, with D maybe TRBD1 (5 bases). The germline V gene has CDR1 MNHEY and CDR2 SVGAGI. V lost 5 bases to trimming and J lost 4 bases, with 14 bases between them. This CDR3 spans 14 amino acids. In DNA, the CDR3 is TGTGCCAGCAGTCCGCCAGGGCGGTCCACTGAAGCTTTCTTT. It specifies CASSPPGRSTEAFF.

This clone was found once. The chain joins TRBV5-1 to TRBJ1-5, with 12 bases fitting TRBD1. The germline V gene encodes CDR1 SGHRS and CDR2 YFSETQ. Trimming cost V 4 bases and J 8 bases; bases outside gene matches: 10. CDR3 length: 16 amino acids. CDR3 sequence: CASSPQGTGGMEPQHF. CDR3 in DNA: TGCGCCAGCAGCCCACAGGGGACAGGGGGCATGGAGCCCCAGCATTTT. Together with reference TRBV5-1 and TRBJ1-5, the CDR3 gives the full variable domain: KAGVTQTPRYLIKTRGQQVTLSCSPISGHRSVSWYQQTPGQGLQFLFEYFSETQRNKGNFPGRFSGRQFSNSRSEMNVSTLELGDSALYLCASSPQGTGGMEPQHFGDGTRLSIL.

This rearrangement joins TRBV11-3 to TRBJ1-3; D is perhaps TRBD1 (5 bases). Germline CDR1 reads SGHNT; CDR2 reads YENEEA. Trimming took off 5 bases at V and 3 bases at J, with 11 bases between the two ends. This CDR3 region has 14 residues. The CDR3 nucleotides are TGTGCCAGCAGCGAAGCCAGGGTTGGAAACACCATATATTTT. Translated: CASSEARVGNTIYF.

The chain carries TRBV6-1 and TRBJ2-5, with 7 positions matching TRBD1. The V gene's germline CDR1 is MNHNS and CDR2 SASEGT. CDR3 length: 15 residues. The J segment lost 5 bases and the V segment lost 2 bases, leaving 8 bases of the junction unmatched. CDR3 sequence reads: CASSETGTVAETQYF. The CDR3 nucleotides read TGTGCCAGCAGTGAAACAGGGACAGTAGCTGAGACCCAGTACTTC.

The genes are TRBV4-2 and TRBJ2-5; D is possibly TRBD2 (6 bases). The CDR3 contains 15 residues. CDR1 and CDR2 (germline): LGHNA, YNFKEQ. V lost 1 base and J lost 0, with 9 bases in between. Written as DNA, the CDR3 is TGTGCCAGCAGCCAAGGAGTAGCGGACCAAGAGACCCAGTACTTC. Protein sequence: CASSQGVADQETQYF.

CDR3 protein: CASKGQTSSTDTQYF. The CDR3 region has the DNA TGTGCCAGCAAAGGACAGACAAGCTCCACAGATACGCAGTATTTT. The V gene is TRBV6-5, the J gene TRBJ2-3, with D possibly matching TRBD1 (6 bases). This CDR3 contains 15 residues. The germline V and J ends were trimmed by 7 bases and 2 bases, with 16 bases remaining between them. The germline gives CDR1 MNHEY, CDR2 SVGAGI.

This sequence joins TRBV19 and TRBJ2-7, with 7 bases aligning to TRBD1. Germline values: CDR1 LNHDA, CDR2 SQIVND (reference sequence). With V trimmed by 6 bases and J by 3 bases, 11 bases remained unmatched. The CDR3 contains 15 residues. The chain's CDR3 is CASSRDRAGNYEQYF. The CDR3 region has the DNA TGTGCCAGTAGCCGAGACAGGGCCGGGAACTACGAGCAGTACTTC.

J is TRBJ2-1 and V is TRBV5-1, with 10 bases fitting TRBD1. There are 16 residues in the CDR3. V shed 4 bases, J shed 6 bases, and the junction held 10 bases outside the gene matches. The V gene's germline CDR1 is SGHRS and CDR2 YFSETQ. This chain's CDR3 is CASSPRPGQGFNEQFF. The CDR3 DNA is TGCGCCAGCAGCCCTCGACCGGGACAGGGGTTCAATGAGCAGTTCTTC.

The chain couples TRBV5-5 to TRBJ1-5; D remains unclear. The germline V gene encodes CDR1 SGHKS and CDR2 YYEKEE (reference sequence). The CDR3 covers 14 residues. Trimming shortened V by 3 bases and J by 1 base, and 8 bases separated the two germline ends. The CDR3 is CASSSQLSNQPQHF. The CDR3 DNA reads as TGTGCCAGCAGCTCTCAACTAAGCAATCAGCCCCAGCATTTT. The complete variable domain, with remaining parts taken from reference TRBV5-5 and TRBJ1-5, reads DAGVTQSPTHLIKTRGQQVTLRCSPISGHKSVSWYQQVLGQGPQFIFQYYEKEERGRGNFPDRFSARQFPNYSSELNVNALLLGDSALYLCASSSQLSNQPQHFGDGTRLSIL.

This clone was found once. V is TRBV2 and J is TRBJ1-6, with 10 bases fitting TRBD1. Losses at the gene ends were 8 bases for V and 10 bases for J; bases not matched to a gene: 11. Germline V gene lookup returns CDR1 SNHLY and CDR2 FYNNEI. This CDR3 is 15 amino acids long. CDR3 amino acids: CASHHGTGVQSPLHF. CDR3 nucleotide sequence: TGTGCCAGCCACCATGGGACAGGGGTTCAGTCACCCCTCCACTTT.

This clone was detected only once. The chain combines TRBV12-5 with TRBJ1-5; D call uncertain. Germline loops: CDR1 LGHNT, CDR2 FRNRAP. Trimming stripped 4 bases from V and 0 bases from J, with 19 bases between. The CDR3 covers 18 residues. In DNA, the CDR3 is TGTGCTAGTGGTTCCATGTGGACGGGAAATTATAGCAATCAGCCCCAGCATTTT. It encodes CASGSMWTGNYSNQPQHF. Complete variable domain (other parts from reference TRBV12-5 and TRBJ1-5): DARVTQTPRHKVTEMGQEVTMRCQPILGHNTVFWYRQTMMQGLELLAYFRNRAPLDDSGMPKDRFSAEMPDATLATLKIQPSEPRDSAVYFCASGSMWTGNYSNQPQHFGDGTRLSIL.

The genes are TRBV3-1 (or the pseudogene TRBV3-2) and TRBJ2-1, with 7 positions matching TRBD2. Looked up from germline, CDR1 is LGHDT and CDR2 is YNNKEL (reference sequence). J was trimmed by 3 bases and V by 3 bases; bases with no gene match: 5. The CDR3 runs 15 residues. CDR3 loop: CASSQPGLIYNEQFF. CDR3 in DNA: TGTGCCAGCAGCCAGCCGGGACTAATCTACAATGAGCAGTTCTTC.

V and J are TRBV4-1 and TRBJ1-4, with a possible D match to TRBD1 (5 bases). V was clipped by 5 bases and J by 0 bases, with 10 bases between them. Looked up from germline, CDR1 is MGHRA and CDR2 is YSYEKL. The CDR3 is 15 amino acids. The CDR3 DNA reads TGCGCCAGCAGCGGCGGGGGGGCAACTAATGAAAAACTGTTTTTT. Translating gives CASSGGGATNEKLFF.

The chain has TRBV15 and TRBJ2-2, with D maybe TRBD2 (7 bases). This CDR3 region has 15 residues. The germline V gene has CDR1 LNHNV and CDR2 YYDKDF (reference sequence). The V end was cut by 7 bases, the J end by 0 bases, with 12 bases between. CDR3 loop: CATKGGAANTGELFF. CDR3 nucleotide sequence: TGTGCCACCAAAGGGGGGGCTGCGAACACCGGGGAGCTGTTTTTT.

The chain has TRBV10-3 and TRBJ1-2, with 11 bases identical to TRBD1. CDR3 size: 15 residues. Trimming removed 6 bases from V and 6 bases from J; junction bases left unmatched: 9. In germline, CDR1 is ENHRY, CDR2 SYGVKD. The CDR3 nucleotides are TGTGCCATCAGCCGAAGGGACAGGGGGAAGGATGGCTACACCTTC. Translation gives CAISRRDRGKDGYTF.

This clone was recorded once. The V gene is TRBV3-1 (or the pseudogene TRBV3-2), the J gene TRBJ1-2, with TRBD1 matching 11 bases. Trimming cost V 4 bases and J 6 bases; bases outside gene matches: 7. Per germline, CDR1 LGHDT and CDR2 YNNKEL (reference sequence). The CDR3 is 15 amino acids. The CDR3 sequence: CASSPGTGGYNGYTF. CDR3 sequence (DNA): TGTGCCAGCAGCCCTGGGACAGGGGGATATAATGGCTACACCTTC.

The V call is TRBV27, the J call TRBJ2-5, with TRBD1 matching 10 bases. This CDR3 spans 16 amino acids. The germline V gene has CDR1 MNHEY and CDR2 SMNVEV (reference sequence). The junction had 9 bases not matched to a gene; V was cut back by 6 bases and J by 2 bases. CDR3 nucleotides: TGTGCCAGCAGCCCCCACCGGACAGGGGGACAAGAGACCCAGTACTTC. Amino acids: CASSPHRTGGQETQYF.

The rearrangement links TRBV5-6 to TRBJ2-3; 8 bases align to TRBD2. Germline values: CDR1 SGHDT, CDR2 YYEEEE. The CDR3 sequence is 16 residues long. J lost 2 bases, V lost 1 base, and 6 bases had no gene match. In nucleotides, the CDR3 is TGTGCCAGCAGCTTGCGGGGTAGCGGGATCACAGATACGCAGTATTTT. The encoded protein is CASSLRGSGITDTQYF.

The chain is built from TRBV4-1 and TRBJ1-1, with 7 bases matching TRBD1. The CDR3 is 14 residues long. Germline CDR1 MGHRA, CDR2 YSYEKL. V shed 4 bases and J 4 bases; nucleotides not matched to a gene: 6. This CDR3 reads CASSPGQQITEAFF. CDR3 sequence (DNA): TGCGCCAGCAGCCCGGGACAGCAGATCACTGAAGCTTTCTTT.